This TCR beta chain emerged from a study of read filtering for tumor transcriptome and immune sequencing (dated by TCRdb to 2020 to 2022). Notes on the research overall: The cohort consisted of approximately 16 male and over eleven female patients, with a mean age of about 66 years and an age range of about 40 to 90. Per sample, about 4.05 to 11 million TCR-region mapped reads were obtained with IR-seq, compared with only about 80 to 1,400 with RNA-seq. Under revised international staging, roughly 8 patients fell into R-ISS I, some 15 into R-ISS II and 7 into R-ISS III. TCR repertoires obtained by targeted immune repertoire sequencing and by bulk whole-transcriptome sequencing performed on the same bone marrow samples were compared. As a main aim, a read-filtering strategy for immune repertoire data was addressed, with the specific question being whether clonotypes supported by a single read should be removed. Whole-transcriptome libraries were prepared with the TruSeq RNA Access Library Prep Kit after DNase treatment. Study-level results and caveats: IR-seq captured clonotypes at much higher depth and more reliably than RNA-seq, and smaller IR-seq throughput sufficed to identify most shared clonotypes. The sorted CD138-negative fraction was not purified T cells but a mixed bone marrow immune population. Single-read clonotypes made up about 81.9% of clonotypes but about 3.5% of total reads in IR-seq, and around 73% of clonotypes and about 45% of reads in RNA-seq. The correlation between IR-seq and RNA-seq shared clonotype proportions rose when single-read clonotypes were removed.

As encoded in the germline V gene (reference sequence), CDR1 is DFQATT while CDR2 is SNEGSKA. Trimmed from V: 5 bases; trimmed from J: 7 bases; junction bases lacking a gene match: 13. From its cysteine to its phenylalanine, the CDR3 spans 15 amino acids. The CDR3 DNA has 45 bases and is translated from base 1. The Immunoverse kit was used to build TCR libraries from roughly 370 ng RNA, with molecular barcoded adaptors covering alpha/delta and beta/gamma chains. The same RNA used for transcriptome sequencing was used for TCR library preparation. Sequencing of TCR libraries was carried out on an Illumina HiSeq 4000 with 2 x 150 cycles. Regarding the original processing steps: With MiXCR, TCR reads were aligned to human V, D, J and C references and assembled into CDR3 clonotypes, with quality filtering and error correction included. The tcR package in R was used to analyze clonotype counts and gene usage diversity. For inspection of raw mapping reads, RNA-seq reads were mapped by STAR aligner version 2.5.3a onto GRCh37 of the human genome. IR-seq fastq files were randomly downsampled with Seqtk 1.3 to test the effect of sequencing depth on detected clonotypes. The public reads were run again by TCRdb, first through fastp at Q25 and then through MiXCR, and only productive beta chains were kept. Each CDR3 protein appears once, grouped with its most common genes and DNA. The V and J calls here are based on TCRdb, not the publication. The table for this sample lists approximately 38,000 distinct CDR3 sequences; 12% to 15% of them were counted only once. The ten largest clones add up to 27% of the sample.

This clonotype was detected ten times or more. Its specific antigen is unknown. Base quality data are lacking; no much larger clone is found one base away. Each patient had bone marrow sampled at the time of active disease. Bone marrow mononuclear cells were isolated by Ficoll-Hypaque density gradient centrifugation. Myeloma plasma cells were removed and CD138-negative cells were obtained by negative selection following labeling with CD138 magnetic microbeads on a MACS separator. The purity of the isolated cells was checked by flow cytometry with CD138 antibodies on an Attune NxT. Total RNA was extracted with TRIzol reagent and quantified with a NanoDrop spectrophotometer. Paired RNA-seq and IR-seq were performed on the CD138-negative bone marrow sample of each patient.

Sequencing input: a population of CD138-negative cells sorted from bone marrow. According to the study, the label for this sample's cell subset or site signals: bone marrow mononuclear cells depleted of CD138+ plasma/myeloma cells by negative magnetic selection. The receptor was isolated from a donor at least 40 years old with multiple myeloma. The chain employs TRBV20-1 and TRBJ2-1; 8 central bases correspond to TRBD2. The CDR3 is CSAGISGRHRNEQFF. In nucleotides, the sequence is TGCAGTGCTGGAATCAGCGGGAGACATCGAAATGAGCAGTTCTTC.